This T cell receptor beta chain was sequenced for a study of CD4 T cells in relation to SARS-CoV-2 and coronaviruses (dated by TCRdb to 2020 to 2023). At the level of the whole study: In the ViraFEST assay, PBMCs were cultured with antigen for nine to ten days, after which TCR beta CDR3s were sequenced to identify clonal expansions specific to the antigen. A different TCR-beta assay, based on Illumina, was used to sequence expansion assays from other donors in the study. Among the roughly twelve convalescent patients, 8 males and 4 females were included, and two of the subjects were Hispanic. At the level of individual TCR clonotypes, the study evaluated whether memory CD4+ T cells crossreact between the spike proteins of SARS-CoV-2 and those of common cold coronaviruses. Patient-derived lymphoblastoid cell lines were used to map the HLA restriction of shared crossreactive spike epitopes. Across all 12 patients in the full convalescent cohort, ages ranged from about 20 to 80 years, with a median of 38. The Adaptive Biotechnologies TCR-sequencing kit was used to sequence samples from a few pre-COVID donors and the naive versus memory experiments, whereas other data were Illumina-based.

As to this clone: The antigen it binds to is not known. Base quality data are lacking; no much larger clone is found one base away.

Trimming removed 3 bases from V and 3 bases from J, leaving 12 bases between the germline ends. CDR1 and CDR2 were assigned from the germline V gene as SGDLS and YYNGEE. The CDR3 contains 15 residues, cysteine and phenylalanine counted. Solely the CDR3 DNA is kept, with 45 bases framed from the first base. Survey-level immunoSEQ TCR-beta sequencing was performed on DNA from CEF-cultured naive and memory CD4+ T cells. From the authors' description of their analysis: During preprocessing, nonproductive sequences were removed, along with CDR3s that did not begin with C, did not end with F or W, or were shorter than 7 amino acids. Antigen-specific clonotypes were called with the MANAFEST web app, based on expansion relative to reference and other culture wells. To be counted as positive, a clone had to show significant expansion compared with the reference culture, at an FDR below 0.05, in 2 of 3 replicate wells. Positive clones also required significant expansion versus all other tandem wells and an odds ratio above 5. Cultured and uncultured naive and memory CD4+ repertoires were searched for previously identified spike- and CEF-reactive CDR3s. After three terminal residues were trimmed from each end, CDR3 homology was quantified as pairwise Levenshtein distance using the stringdist R package. Sourced from immuneACCESS, this table was stored by TCRdb with only in-frame sequences that have V and J called. A share of the clones is absent; for the studies checked, an unresolved V gene accounts for under half, and the remainder has no known explanation. For V, J and clone size, that table is used; D and trimming come from the DNA. In this sample the table shows 38,000 or so clones, 77% of which occur a single time. The ten largest clonotypes hold around 21% of the sample.

Naive and memory CD4+ T cells were separated from cryopreserved PBMCs by first enriching for CD4 and then performing EasySep naive CD4+ T cell enrichment. For roughly 10 days, sorted naive or memory CD4+ T cells (over 90,000) were cultured at a 1:1 ratio with T cell-depleted PBMCs and CEF peptides. In general, every peptide culture condition was set up in three replicate wells. Ficoll-Paque PLUS gradient centrifugation was used to isolate PBMCs from leukapheresis product or whole blood. PBMCs were either cryopreserved at -140°C or used fresh in the expansion assay. The QIAamp Micro DNA Kit was used to extract genomic DNA from the CD4+ T cells. Results and caveats for the whole study, not just this receptor: Sequencing naive versus memory cells indicated that the assay picks up memory recall responses, not primary responses primed during culture. Because no donor provided both pre-pandemic and post-infection samples, tracing the source of pre-existing responses was limited. Crossreactivity analysis was centred on spike protein, so crossreactivity against other viral proteins was not assessed. The study was limited by small numbers of patients and tested TCRs. Crossreactive clones showed significantly weaker SARS-CoV-2-driven expansion than monoreactive clones, consistent with antigenic imprinting. Memory CD4+ clonotypes crossrecognizing SARS-CoV-2 and at least one common cold coronavirus spike were found in around 65% of donors.

The rearranged chain carries TRBV9 and TRBJ1-4; TRBD1 is a weak D gene call, 5 bases matching. The sample taken for sequencing was memory CD4+ T cells from PBMCs, cultured in vitro. The sample's cell subset or site, from its label and the paper: memory (non-naive) CD4+ T cells. The sequence derives from an adult with COVID-19. The CDR3 region: CASSGRDGANEKLFF. In nucleotides, the sequence is TGTGCCAGCAGCGGCCGGGACGGGGCTAATGAAAAACTGTTTTTT.